This TCR beta chain was captured by sequencing in a study of T cell clonality in common variable immunodeficiency. The study, taken as a whole, reports: Common variable immunodeficiency TCR beta sequences reportedly had fewer deletions and N-nucleotide insertions.

Each donor provided roughly 5 to 8 ml of heparinized whole blood. Germline lookup yields CDR1 LNHDA and CDR2 SQIVND (reference sequence). The CDR3 consists of 15 residues. The V and J ends lost 3 bases and 3 bases, in that order; junction bases with no gene match: 8. This clone was seen more than once but under ten times. Its antigen is unknown. The read stops 3 residues short of the end of the CDR3; the missing end is completed from the germline J gene. TCRdb's copy holds only in-frame clones and misses some; the assay was immunoSEQ multiplex PCR. The sample contains approximately 28,000 clones, none occurring once; approximately 3% lies in the top ten.

This receptor was obtained from a human donor with common variable immunodeficiency. Source material: peripheral blood mononuclear cells. V usage is TRBV19 and J usage is TRBJ2-7, with 7 nucleotides matching TRBD2. The CDR3 bases that were read are TGTGCCAGTAGTATGGGGGGAGGGCCTGTCTACGAG. Amino acid sequence: CASSMGGGPVYE. The complete CDR3 reads CASSMGGGPVYEQYF.